The sequence of this T cell receptor beta chain was determined in a study of regulatory T cells in long-lasting Graves disease. Study summary: Graves' cases, newly diagnosed, had used antithyroid drugs under 3 months. Notes on the study in general: A greater number of public clonotypes (under 3,000) was shared by persistent patients than by new patients (about 890).

Germline V gene sequence: CDR1 MDHEN, CDR2 SYDVKM. The CDR3 contains 12 residues. J was trimmed by 7 bases and V by 6 bases; bases with no gene match: 3. Through Arm-PCR of CDR3 regions and iRepertoire HTBI primers, TCR beta libraries were built. Each CDR3 protein gets one entry after TCRdb re-called the multiplex PCR reads with MiXCR. Among hundreds of thousands of distinct CDR3 sequences listed, about 15% were seen once. The time point is: newly diagnosed GD, antithyroid drugs for less than 3 months. The TCR library was prepared using RNA isolated from PBMCs. Many counts were recorded for this clonotype. Its specificity is not known. The same sample was also studied in work on T cells in Graves' hyperthyroidism and ophthalmopathy. That source notes: Investigators excluded patients with uncontrolled infection, other autoimmune disease, pregnancy or lactation. An initial round of RT-PCR targeting the TCR CDR3 relied on the HTBI primer set.

Sequencing used peripheral blood mononuclear cells (PBMCs), obtained at new diagnosis, from a patient treated with antithyroid drugs. This TCR came from a woman under 40 with Graves disease. The genes are TRBV28 and TRBJ1-5; 7 bases are shared with TRBD1. CDR3 protein: CASRGQSQPQHF. The CDR3 nucleotides read TGTGCCAGCAGGGGACAGAGCCAGCCCCAGCATTTT.